Below are 17 T cell receptor beta chains sequenced from a single sample in a study of OX40 agonist ivuxolimab in advanced cancers. Assay: immunoSEQ multiplex PCR; the TCRdb copy retains only in-frame clones and omits some. The sample consists of around 140,000 clones, under 95% of them appearing once. The specimen comprised CD4+ or CD8+ T cells sorted from blood, sampled in a trial of the OX40 agonist ivuxolimab. The receptors shown here come from an adult with an advanced solid tumor such as melanoma, head and neck, liver or kidney cancer.

A single count supports this clone. In DNA, the CDR3 is TGTGCCATCAGTGAGTCGAATCAACGGGCTTTCTTT. It translates to CAISESNQRAFF. This chain links TRBV10-3 with TRBJ1-1; no definite D call. Trimming stripped 0 bases from V and 11 bases from J, with 10 bases between. CDR3 length equals 12 residues. Germline assignment: CDR1 ENHRY and CDR2 SYGVKD.

The J gene is TRBJ1-6, the V gene TRBV15, with D possibly being TRBD1 (6 bases). Germline lookup yields CDR1 LNHNV and CDR2 YYDKDF (reference sequence). Trimming took 3 bases from V and 8 from J, leaving 14 bases between them. This CDR3 spans 15 amino acids. The CDR3 here is CATSSREQGYSPLHF. DNA for the CDR3: TGTGCCACCAGCAGCCGGGAACAGGGATATTCACCCCTCCACTTT.

V gene TRBV5-5 combines with J gene TRBJ1-2; 7 nucleotides agree with TRBD1. Germline V gene sequence: CDR1 SGHKS, CDR2 YYEKEE (reference sequence). This CDR3 is built from 13 residues. J lost 7 bases, V lost 7 bases, and 10 bases had no gene match. CDR3 region: CASPSWTGGGYTF. For the CDR3, the DNA is TGTGCCAGCCCGTCCTGGACAGGAGGTGGCTACACCTTC. Full variable domain (missing parts from reference TRBV5-5 and TRBJ1-2): DAGVTQSPTHLIKTRGQQVTLRCSPISGHKSVSWYQQVLGQGPQFIFQYYEKEERGRGNFPDRFSARQFPNYSSELNVNALLLGDSALYLCASPSWTGGGYTFGSGTRLTVV.

V gene TRBV19 combines with J gene TRBJ2-1; D perhaps matches TRBD1 (5 bases). Germline CDR1 is LNHDA and CDR2 is SQIVND (reference sequence). CDR3 length: 15 residues. Trimming left V 5 bases short and J 0 bases short, with 11 bases between. This CDR3 is CASSPRVSSYNEQFF. CDR3 coding DNA: TGTGCCAGTAGTCCCAGGGTTAGCTCCTACAATGAGCAGTTCTTC.

V usage is TRBV27 and J usage is TRBJ2-7; 7 bases fit TRBD2. The germline gives CDR1 MNHEY, CDR2 SMNVEV (reference sequence). This CDR3 is 13 amino acids long. The V segment lost 11 bases and the J segment 11 bases; nucleotides outside the gene matches: 18. CDR3 sequence: CASGGGPRRREYF. For the CDR3, the DNA is TGTGCCTCGGGAGGAGGGCCCCGGCGTCGGGAGTACTTC.

About this clone itself: This sample includes further DNA sequences coding for the same CDR3. The V call is TRBV5-1, the J call TRBJ2-3; no definite D call. Germline V gene lookup returns CDR1 SGHRS and CDR2 YFSETQ. Trimming removed 0 bases from V and 2 bases from J, with 7 bases in between. The CDR3 totals 14 residues. The DNA of the CDR3 is TGCGCCAGCAGCTTGGGTAGCCCCACAGATACGCAGTATTTT. Its protein is CASSLGSPTDTQYF.

This chain connects TRBV19 to TRBJ1-1, with D tentatively TRBD1 (6 bases). Germline V gene lookup returns CDR1 LNHDA and CDR2 SQIVND (reference sequence). The CDR3 consists of 16 residues. V shed 3 bases and J shed 11 bases, with 25 bases lying between them. The CDR3 DNA follows: TGTGCCAGTAGTATTTTGCCAGGGGCGTCTCCCCTGAGGGCTTTCTTT. Its protein is CASSILPGASPLRAFF. The full variable domain, its missing parts supplied by reference TRBV19 and TRBJ1-1, is DGGITQSPKYLFRKEGQNVTLSCEQNLNHDAMYWYRQDPGQGLRLIYYSQIVNDFQKGDIAEGYSVSREKKESFPLTVTSAQKNPTAFYLCASSILPGASPLRAFFGQGTRLTVV.

The chain has TRBV5-1 and TRBJ1-4; TRBD1 might be the D (5 bases). Germline assignment: CDR1 SGHRS and CDR2 YFSETQ. CDR3 size: 16 residues. Trimming removed 3 bases from V and 4 bases from J, with 16 bases in between. The CDR3 protein is CASSSTPGTHNEKLFF. The CDR3 coding sequence is TGCGCCAGCAGCTCGACCCCCGGGACCCATAATGAAAAACTGTTTTTT.

This rearrangement joins TRBV7-2 to TRBJ2-7; tentatively, D is TRBD2 (6 bases). The germline V gene has CDR1 SGHTA and CDR2 FQGNSA. CDR3 length: 12 residues. V lost 5 bases to trimming and J lost 12 bases, with 17 bases between them. CDR3: CASSRGRGSLYF. CDR3 coding DNA: TGTGCCAGCAGCCGGGGACGGGGGAGTTTGTACTTC.

J is TRBJ1-5 and V is TRBV2, with D perhaps matching TRBD1 (6 bases). CDR1 is SNHLY, CDR2 FYNNEI, per germline. The CDR3 runs to 13 residues. The V end lost 7 bases, the J end lost 4 bases, and 11 bases lay between the germline ends. The CDR3 protein is CASNRQGNQPQHF. CDR3 bases: TGTGCCAGCAATCGGCAGGGGAATCAGCCCCAGCATTTT.

The rearrangement uses TRBV7-9 and TRBJ2-7, with D maybe TRBD2 (6 bases). The CDR3 is 17 residues long. V lost 4 bases and J lost 0, with 19 bases in between. Germline lookup yields CDR1 SEHNR and CDR2 FQNEAQ (reference sequence). The CDR3: CASSSLTGAGRSYEQYF. The CDR3 bases are TGTGCCAGCAGCTCGCTAACCGGAGCGGGTCGCTCCTACGAGCAGTACTTC.

The rearrangement uses TRBV28 and TRBJ1-5, with D uncertain. CDR3 length: 12 residues. The germline V gene encodes CDR1 MDHEN and CDR2 SYDVKM. Between the trimmed V and J ends, which lost 6 bases and 4 bases, there was a span of 7 bases. CDR3 amino acids: CASRPPNQPQHF. The CDR3 DNA reads TGTGCCAGCAGGCCCCCAAATCAGCCCCAGCATTTT.

The CDR3 here is CAWSAGGYEQYF. As DNA, the CDR3 is TGTGCCTGGAGTGCAGGGGGGTACGAGCAGTACTTC. J is TRBJ2-7 and V is TRBV30, with a weak D call TRBD1 (7 bases). Germline values: CDR1 GTSNPN, CDR2 SVGIG (reference sequence). V was trimmed by 1 base and J by 4 bases, leaving 8 bases between them. The length of the CDR3 is 12 residues. Filled out from reference TRBV30 and TRBJ2-7, the complete variable domain reads SQTIHQWPATLVQPVGSPLSLECTVEGTSNPNLYWYRQAAGRGLQLLFYSVGIGQISSEVPQNLSASRPQDRQFILSSKKLLLSDSGFYLCAWSAGGYEQYFGPGTRLTVT.

Worth noting for this clone: The sample contains more than one DNA sequence encoding this CDR3. The chain recombines TRBV18 with TRBJ2-7; TRBD1 matches 8 bases. The CDR3 runs to 14 residues. Per the germline V gene, CDR1 is KGHSH and CDR2 is LQKENI. V lost 2 bases to trimming and J lost 3 bases; unmatched junction nucleotides: 3. The CDR3, as DNA: TGTGCCAGCTCACCAGGGACAGGAGTCTACGAGCAGTACTTC. Its protein is CASSPGTGVYEQYF. The whole variable domain, filled in from reference TRBV18 and TRBJ2-7, reads NAGVMQNPRHLVRRRGQEARLRCSPMKGHSHVYWYRQLPEEGLKFMVYLQKENIIDESGMPKERFSAEFPKEGPSILRIQQVVRGDSAAYFCASSPGTGVYEQYFGPGTRLTVT.

The chain employs TRBV19 and TRBJ1-1; 7 bases are a match to TRBD1. The CDR3 covers 14 residues. The V and J ends lost 4 bases and 6 bases, in that order; junction bases with no gene match: 8. CDR1 is LNHDA, CDR2 SQIVND, per germline (reference sequence). The CDR3 DNA reads TGTGCCAGTAGTAAACAGGGGCCATTCTCTGAAGCTTTCTTT. The encoded protein is CASSKQGPFSEAFF.

The chain uses TRBV28 and TRBJ1-1, with a possible D match to TRBD1 (5 bases). The CDR3 extends over 12 amino acids. Trimming pared 7 bases from V and 6 bases from J, leaving 12 bases between. Per the germline V gene, CDR1 is MDHEN and CDR2 is SYDVKM. This chain's CDR3 is CASNRRGSEAFF. For the CDR3, the DNA is TGTGCCAGCAACAGAAGGGGTTCTGAAGCTTTCTTT.

This rearrangement joins TRBV7-9 to TRBJ2-1, with 11 bases lining up with TRBD2. Germline V gives CDR1 SEHNR, CDR2 FQNEAQ (reference sequence). V shed 5 bases, J shed 12 bases, and the junction held 6 bases outside the gene matches. The CDR3 is 13 residues long. The CDR3 nucleotides are TGTGCCAGCAGCCCTAATAGCGGGAGGGTGCAGTTCTTC. Protein: CASSPNSGRVQFF.